Here is one T cell receptor beta chain with its context. The sample is drawn from a study of OX40 agonist ivuxolimab in advanced cancers. Turning to the study itself: Previous treatment with anti-PD-1, anti-PD-L1 or anti-CTLA-4 therapy was allowed; about 40% had received some.

Repertoires were generated with immunoSEQ multiplex PCR, while TCRdb's copy carries only in-frame clones and drops some. The sample includes 60,000 to 70,000 clones, just over 85% of them seen just once. The cohort excluded patients with autoimmune disease history or systemic immunosuppression. Trimming took 5 bases from V and 0 from J; bases not matched to a gene: 2. CDR1 and CDR2 from the germline V gene are SGHAT and FQNNGV. The CDR3 runs 15 residues. This rearrangement joins TRBV11-2 to TRBJ2-1, with TRBD2 matching 9 bases. This TCR was sampled from an adult with an advanced solid tumor such as melanoma, head and neck, liver or kidney cancer. This specimen consisted of CD4+ or CD8+ T cells sorted from blood, obtained in a trial of the OX40 agonist ivuxolimab. The CDR3 here is CASSLSGSSYNEQFF. DNA for the CDR3: TGTGCCAGCAGCCTTAGCGGGAGCTCCTACAATGAGCAGTTCTTC.